The 17 T cell receptor beta chains presented below share a single source sample, sequenced in a study of CD8+ T cells in alopecia areata. Treatment specified: oral pan-JAK inhibitor, 5-10 mg twice daily. RNA, once extracted, was reverse transcribed into cDNA for use as the sequencing template. Assay used: immunoSEQ multiplex PCR; TCRdb lists only in-frame clones, some missing. Here the sample spans roughly 170,000 clones, roughly 64% being singletons. The source was CD8+ T cells sorted from blood, collected at week 24, from a patient treated with tofacitinib. The receptors shown here come from a human donor with alopecia areata.

V usage is TRBV30 and J usage is TRBJ1-5; a possible D gene is TRBD1 (5 bases). The V end lost 2 bases, the J end lost 5 bases, and 13 bases lay between the germline ends. The V gene's germline CDR1 is GTSNPN and CDR2 SVGIG (reference sequence). This CDR3 contains 14 residues. The CDR3 loop reads CAWSNRDWYQPQHF. The CDR3 nucleotides read TGTGCCTGGAGTAACCGGGACTGGTATCAGCCCCAGCATTTT.

This clone was seen more than once but under ten times. V is TRBV10-3 and J is TRBJ1-2; TRBD1 is a possible D gene (5 bases). The CDR3 totals 14 residues. V was trimmed by 3 bases and J by 4 bases, leaving 12 bases between them. Germline V CDR1 and CDR2: ENHRY, SYGVKD. The CDR3: CAISDSGTRYGYTF. In nucleotides, the CDR3 is TGTGCCATCAGTGATTCCGGGACCCGCTATGGCTACACCTTC.

In the case of this clone: The same CDR3 arises from other DNA sequences in this sample as well. The chain joins TRBV13 to TRBJ2-3; D gene uncertain. The ends were cut back, 0 bases at V and 3 bases at J, with 1 base in the middle. The CDR3 extends over 12 amino acids. The V gene's germline CDR1 is PRHDT and CDR2 FYEKMQ (reference sequence). The DNA for the CDR3 is TGTGCCAGCAGCTTAGGAACAGATACGCAGTATTTT. Translated, it gives CASSLGTDTQYF.

This clone was recorded a few times. The chain has TRBV2 and TRBJ1-4, with a tentative D call TRBD1 (5 bases). Trimming left V 10 bases short and J 0 bases short, with 21 bases between. Germline V gene lookup returns CDR1 SNHLY and CDR2 FYNNEI. CDR3 length: 17 amino acids. The CDR3 protein is CATEPGRGGATNEKLFF. The CDR3 DNA reads TGTGCCACCGAACCAGGGAGGGGCGGTGCAACTAATGAAAAACTGTTTTTT.

J is TRBJ1-1 and V is TRBV2, with TRBD1 as a possible D gene (6 bases). Germline CDR1 SNHLY, CDR2 FYNNEI. V lost 8 bases to trimming and J lost 11 bases, with 12 bases between them. This CDR3 has 10 residues. Written as DNA, the CDR3 is TGTGCCAGCGGCCGGACAGTTGCTTTCTTT. Translated, it gives CASGRTVAFF.

This clone has a handful of counts. The V call is TRBV9, the J call TRBJ2-3; D possibly corresponds to TRBD1 (5 bases). CDR3 size: 14 residues. CDR1 and CDR2 (germline): SGDLS, YYNGEE. Trimming pared 4 bases from V and 6 bases from J, leaving 15 bases between. The CDR3 nucleotides read TGTGCCAGCAGCCAGATTGCAGGGTCCGATACGCAGTATTTT. Protein sequence: CASSQIAGSDTQYF. Supplemented by reference TRBV9 and TRBJ2-3, the full variable domain reads DSGVTQTPKHLITATGQRVTLRCSPRSGDLSVYWYQQSLDQGLQFLIQYYNGEERAKGNILERFSAQQFPDLHSELNLSSLELGDSALYFCASSQIAGSDTQYFGPGTRLTVL.

The V call is TRBV27, the J call TRBJ2-2; D perhaps matches TRBD2 (6 bases). Germline CDR1 reads MNHEY; CDR2 reads SMNVEV (reference sequence). The CDR3 totals 14 residues. V was clipped by 6 bases and J by 5 bases, with 13 bases between them. CDR3 in amino acids: CASSPLGGTGELFF. The CDR3 DNA sequence: TGTGCCAGCAGCCCCCTGGGAGGTACCGGGGAGCTGTTTTTT.

This clone came up once. One end of the junction varies from germline; a read error may be responsible. The rearrangement uses TRBV15 and TRBJ2-1; 9 bases are shared with TRBD1. The CDR3 runs to 16 residues. CDR1 is LNHNV and CDR2 is YYDKDF in the germline V gene (reference sequence). The CDR3 coding sequence is TGTGCCACCAGCCCTCCGCGCGGGACAGGGTACAGTGAGCAGTTCTTC. Its protein product is CATSPPRGTGYSEQFF.

J is TRBJ2-3 and V is TRBV27, with D maybe TRBD2 (5 bases). Trimming pared 0 bases from V and 4 bases from J, leaving 11 bases between. The germline V gene encodes CDR1 MNHEY and CDR2 SMNVEV (reference sequence). The CDR3 has 15 amino acids. Here the CDR3 reads CASSLSLRESDTQYF. The CDR3 nucleotides read TGTGCCAGCAGTTTATCCTTGAGGGAATCAGATACGCAGTATTTT.

This clone has just a few counts. The rearrangement uses TRBV18 and TRBJ1-1; 7 bases map to TRBD1. V lost 3 bases, J lost 3 bases, and 1 base stayed unmatched. CDR1 is KGHSH and CDR2 is LQKENI in the germline V gene. This CDR3 has 13 amino acids. The CDR3 spells CASSPDRDTEAFF. CDR3 DNA: TGTGCCAGCTCACCCGACAGGGACACTGAAGCTTTCTTT. The variable domain in full, with the rest retrieved from reference TRBV18 and TRBJ1-1, is NAGVMQNPRHLVRRRGQEARLRCSPMKGHSHVYWYRQLPEEGLKFMVYLQKENIIDESGMPKERFSAEFPKEGPSILRIQQVVRGDSAAYFCASSPDRDTEAFFGQGTRLTVV.

This clone has more than one count but fewer than ten. CDR3 amino acids: CAWTDFDSSYEQYF. The CDR3 DNA is TGTGCCTGGACAGATTTTGATAGCTCCTACGAGCAGTACTTC. This chain connects TRBV30 to TRBJ2-7, with unresolved D. The V and J ends lost 4 bases and 0 bases respectively, with 13 bases between them. The germline V gene has CDR1 GTSNPN and CDR2 SVGIG (reference sequence). The length of the CDR3 is 14 residues.

The chain joins TRBV4-1 to TRBJ2-2; D ambiguous. Trimming took 2 bases from V and 1 from J, leaving 2 bases between them. The V gene's germline CDR1 is MGHRA and CDR2 YSYEKL. The CDR3 runs to 13 residues. CDR3 DNA sequence: TGCGCCAGCAGCCAATTGAACACCGGGGAGCTGTTTTTT. This sequence encodes CASSQLNTGELFF.

V and J are TRBV9 and TRBJ1-2; D unresolved. CDR1 is SGDLS and CDR2 is YYNGEE in the germline V gene. Trimming cost V 4 bases and J 0 bases, with 13 bases left between them. The CDR3 is 15 residues long. The CDR3 loop is CASSPTPGTNYGYTF. DNA of the CDR3: TGTGCCAGCAGCCCGACGCCTGGCACTAACTATGGCTACACCTTC. The full variable domain, rest sourced from reference TRBV9 and TRBJ1-2, is DSGVTQTPKHLITATGQRVTLRCSPRSGDLSVYWYQQSLDQGLQFLIQYYNGEERAKGNILERFSAQQFPDLHSELNLSSLELGDSALYFCASSPTPGTNYGYTFGSGTRLTVV.

The J gene is TRBJ2-5, the V gene TRBV15; no clear D gene. CDR3 length: 16 residues. The V and J ends lost 0 bases and 0 bases respectively, with 11 bases between them. The germline CDR1 and CDR2 sequences are LNHNV and YYDKDF (reference sequence). CDR3 nucleotide sequence: TGTGCCACCAGCAGAGAACTTTCAGGCCACCAAGAGACCCAGTACTTC. Amino acids: CATSRELSGHQETQYF.

The V gene is TRBV30, the J gene TRBJ1-5; no clear D. Germline CDR1 GTSNPN, CDR2 SVGIG (reference sequence). Between the trimmed V and J ends, which lost 0 bases and 3 bases, there was a span of 6 bases. This CDR3 spans 13 amino acids. The chain's CDR3 is CAWSVGYNQPQHF. The CDR3 DNA reads TGTGCCTGGAGTGTCGGGTACAATCAGCCCCAGCATTTT.

This clone was seen a few times. The CDR3: CASSARGGLYNEQFF. The CDR3 coding sequence is TGTGCCAGCAGCGCGCGGGGGGGCCTCTACAATGAGCAGTTCTTC. This rearrangement joins TRBV13 to TRBJ2-1; 9 positions agree with TRBD2. There are 15 residues in the CDR3. Germline CDR1 and CDR2: PRHDT and FYEKMQ (reference sequence). V gave up 5 bases and J gave up 3 bases; unmatched junction bases: 5. The whole variable domain, remainder taken from reference TRBV13 and TRBJ2-1, is AAGVIQSPRHLIKEKRETATLKCYPIPRHDTVYWYQQGPGQDPQFLISFYEKMQSDKGSIPDRFSAQQFSDYHSELNMSSLELGDSALYFCASSARGGLYNEQFFGPGTRLTVL.

CDR3 amino acids: CASSWDRDQETQYF. Written as DNA, the CDR3 is TGTGCCAGCAGTTGGGACAGGGACCAAGAGACCCAGTACTTC. V and J are TRBV27 and TRBJ2-5; 9 nucleotides match TRBD1. With V trimmed by 4 bases and J by 0 bases, 0 bases remained unmatched. The CDR3 spans 14 residues. Germline assignment: CDR1 MNHEY and CDR2 SMNVEV (reference sequence).